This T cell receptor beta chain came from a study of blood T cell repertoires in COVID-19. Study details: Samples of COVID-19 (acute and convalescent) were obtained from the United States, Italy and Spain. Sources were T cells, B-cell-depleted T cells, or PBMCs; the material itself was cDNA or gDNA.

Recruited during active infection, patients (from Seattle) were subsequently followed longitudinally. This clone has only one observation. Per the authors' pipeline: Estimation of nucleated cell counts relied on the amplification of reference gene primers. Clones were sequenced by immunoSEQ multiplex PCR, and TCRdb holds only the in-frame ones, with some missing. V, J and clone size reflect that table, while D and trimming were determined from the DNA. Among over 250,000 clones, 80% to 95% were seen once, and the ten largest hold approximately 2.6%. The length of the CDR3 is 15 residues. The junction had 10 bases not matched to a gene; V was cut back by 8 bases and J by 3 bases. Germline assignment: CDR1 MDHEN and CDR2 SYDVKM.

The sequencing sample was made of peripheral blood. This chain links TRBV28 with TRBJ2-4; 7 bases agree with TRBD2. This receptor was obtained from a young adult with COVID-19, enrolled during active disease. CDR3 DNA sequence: TGTGCCAGCCGTGGCGGGAGCAACGGCAAAAACATTCAGTACTTC. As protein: CASRGGSNGKNIQYF. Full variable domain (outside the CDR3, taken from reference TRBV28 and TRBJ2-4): DVKVTQSSRYLVKRTGEKVFLECVQDMDHENMFWYRQDPGLGLRLIYFSYDVKMKEKGDIPEGYSVSREKKERFSLILESASTNQTSMYLCASRGGSNGKNIQYFGAGTRLSVL.